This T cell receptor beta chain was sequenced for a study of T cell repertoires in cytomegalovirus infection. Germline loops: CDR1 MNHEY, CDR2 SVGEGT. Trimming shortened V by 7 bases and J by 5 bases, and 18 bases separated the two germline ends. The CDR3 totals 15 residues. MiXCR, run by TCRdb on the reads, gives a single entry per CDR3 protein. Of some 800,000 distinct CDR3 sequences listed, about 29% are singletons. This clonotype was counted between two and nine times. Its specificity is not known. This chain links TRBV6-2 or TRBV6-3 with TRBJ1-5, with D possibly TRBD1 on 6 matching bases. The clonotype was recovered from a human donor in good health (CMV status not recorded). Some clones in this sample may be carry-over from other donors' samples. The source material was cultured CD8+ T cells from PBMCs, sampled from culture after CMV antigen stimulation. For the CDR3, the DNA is TGTGCCAGCACCGGGAGGGGGGGTTTCGATCAGCCCCAGCATTTT. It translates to CASTGRGGFDQPQHF.